The 22 T cell receptor beta chains below were found in one sample sequenced in a study of control samples from healthy donors and cancer patients. Measured with immunoSEQ multiplex PCR; TCRdb has only the in-frame clones, and not every one. The sample lists tens of thousands of clones, around nine tenths occurring once. Sequencing input: PBMCs. These receptor sequences come from a woman aged 45-65 years with colorectal cancer.

This clone was observed once. The rearrangement links TRBV7-9 to TRBJ1-1; no clear D gene. Germline CDR1 is SEHNR and CDR2 is FQNEAQ (reference sequence). The CDR3 covers 12 residues. V shed 2 bases and J shed 7 bases, with 8 bases lying between them. CDR3 nucleotides: TGTGCCAGCAGCTTATCGGTGAGTGAAGCTTTCTTT. Translated: CASSLSVSEAFF. Using reference TRBV7-9 and TRBJ1-1 for the parts outside the CDR3, the full variable domain is DTGVSQNPRHKITKRGQNVTFRCDPISEHNRLYWYRQTLGQGPEFLTYFQNEAQLEKSRLLSDRFSAERPKGSFSTLEIQRTEQGDSAMYLCASSLSVSEAFFGQGTRLTVV.

This sequence joins TRBV6-2 or TRBV6-3 and TRBJ1-2; no clear D. This CDR3 is 14 amino acids long. V was cut by 0 bases and J by 1 base, with 6 bases left in between. CDR1 is MNHEY, CDR2 SVGEGT, per germline. CDR3 DNA: TGTGCCAGCAGTTACTCGCCCATTAACTATGGCTACACCTTC. Encoded protein: CASSYSPINYGYTF.

The chain joins TRBV29-1 to TRBJ1-1; possibly TRBD1 for D (5 bases). The CDR3 runs to 13 residues. Germline CDR1 reads SQVTM; CDR2 reads ANQGSEA. Trimming left V 2 bases short and J 7 bases short, with 14 bases between. The CDR3 sequence is CSVESPGGVEAFF. CDR3 DNA: TGCAGCGTTGAAAGTCCGGGGGGAGTTGAAGCTTTCTTT.

This chain links TRBV2 with TRBJ1-4; weak D call: TRBD1 (6 bases). V lost 6 bases, J lost 4 bases, and 15 bases lay in between. The CDR3 has 15 residues. CDR1 and CDR2 from the germline V gene are SNHLY and FYNNEI. The CDR3 is CASSSGPGVNEKLFF. The CDR3 DNA reads TGTGCCAGCAGCTCAGGCCCAGGGGTTAATGAAAAACTGTTTTTT.

The rearrangement joins TRBV6-6 to TRBJ2-2; 8 positions match TRBD2. This CDR3 region has 15 residues. Germline V gene data show CDR1 as MNHNY and CDR2 as SVGAGI (reference sequence). With V trimmed by 8 bases and J by 5 bases, 10 bases remained unmatched. The CDR3 is CASSTGTRSTGELFF. The CDR3 bases are TGTGCCAGCTCTACCGGGACTAGGAGTACCGGGGAGCTGTTTTTT.

The chain joins TRBV11-2 to TRBJ2-7, with TRBD1 matching 8 bases. Germline-derived CDR1 and CDR2 are SGHAT and FQNNGV. The CDR3 length is 14 residues. V shed 5 bases and J 3 bases; nucleotides not matched to a gene: 6. In nucleotides, the CDR3 is TGTGCCAGCAGCCCAAGGGACAGGAGCTACGAGCAGTACGTC. This translates into CASSPRDRSYEQYV.

The genes are TRBV6-5 and TRBJ2-7, with 8 nucleotides matching TRBD1. Losses at the gene ends were 2 bases for V and 5 bases for J; bases not matched to a gene: 8. The germline V gene has CDR1 MNHEY and CDR2 SVGAGI. The CDR3 is 15 amino acids. The CDR3 sequence is CASSYAQTGDHEQYV. Here the CDR3 DNA reads TGTGCCAGCAGTTACGCCCAGACAGGGGACCACGAGCAGTACGTC.

This chain links TRBV28 with TRBJ1-4; D might be TRBD1 (6 bases). V dropped 6 bases and J dropped 6 bases, with 20 bases sitting between them. Germline V gene lookup returns CDR1 MDHEN and CDR2 SYDVKM. This CDR3 has 16 amino acids. DNA for the CDR3: TGTGCCAGCAGCCCGGGGGGCGCGGGGGGTGATGAAAAACTGTTTTTT. This translates into CASSPGGAGGDEKLFF.

The chain recombines TRBV5-1 with TRBJ2-7; no clear D. V was shortened by 0 bases and J by 3 bases, with 7 bases between the two germline ends. The CDR3 totals 13 residues. Germline CDR1 reads SGHRS; CDR2 reads YFSETQ. CDR3 amino acids: CASSLAEDYEQYV. Written as DNA, the CDR3 is TGCGCCAGCAGCTTGGCCGAGGACTACGAGCAGTACGTC.

V gene TRBV7-2 combines with J gene TRBJ1-3; 11 bases are a match to TRBD1. Germline values: CDR1 SGHTA, CDR2 FQGNSA. V gave up 1 base and J gave up 7 bases; unmatched junction bases: 6. This CDR3 comprises 16 residues. CDR3 region: CASSLEGQGGLNTIYF. DNA of the CDR3: TGTGCCAGCAGCTTAGAGGGACAGGGGGGCCTGAACACCATATATTTT.

The rearrangement uses TRBV7-2 and TRBJ1-4; D is unclear. This CDR3 has 15 residues. CDR1 is SGHTA and CDR2 is FQGNSA in the germline V gene. Trimming cost V 4 bases and J 7 bases, with 16 bases left between them. The CDR3 DNA is TGTGCCAGCAGCTCAAGCGCCGTTTACACTGAAAAACTGTTTTTT. As protein: CASSSSAVYTEKLFF.

The V gene is TRBV5-4, the J gene TRBJ2-1; no firm D call. Looked up from germline, CDR1 is SGHNT and CDR2 is YYREEE (reference sequence). V gave up 0 bases and J gave up 12 bases, with 7 bases separating them. The CDR3 spans 11 residues. This chain's CDR3 is CASSLGGRQFF. In DNA, the CDR3 is TGTGCCAGCAGCTTGGGGGGAAGGCAGTTCTTC.

J is TRBJ1-6 and V is TRBV7-3; D uncertain. Germline V gives CDR1 SGHTA, CDR2 FQGTGA. The CDR3 has 14 amino acids. V lost 3 bases and J lost 5, with 8 bases in between. CDR3 nucleotide sequence: TGTGCCAGCAGCTTTTCCGCCAATAATTCACCCCTCCACTTT. This encodes CASSFSANNSPLHF.

The chain joins TRBV21-1 to TRBJ2-2. TRBV21-1 is shown as a pseudogene. This CDR3 has 15 residues. The CDR3 DNA sequence: TGTGCCAGCAGCAAAGGGATTCGGGCCTCCGGGGAGCTGTTTTTT. Translated, it gives CASSKGIRASGELFF.

V is TRBV15 and J is TRBJ2-5; tentatively, D is TRBD2 (6 bases). Trimming left V 8 bases short and J 3 bases short, with 19 bases between. The CDR3 length is 15 residues. CDR1 LNHNV and CDR2 YYDKDF come from the germline V gene (reference sequence). The CDR3 nucleotides read TGTGCCACCCAATATAGGGGCGGGGTAAAAGAGACCCAGTACTTC. Residues: CATQYRGGVKETQYF.

The chain links TRBV11-3 to TRBJ2-3; D ambiguous. The CDR3 is 13 amino acids. V dropped 5 bases and J dropped 3 bases, with 9 bases sitting between them. CDR1 is SGHNT and CDR2 is YENEEA in the germline V gene. CDR3 residues: CASSPFETDTQYF. CDR3 nucleotides: TGTGCCAGCAGCCCCTTCGAAACAGATACGCAGTATTTT.

The sample holds one count of this clone. This sequence joins TRBV3-1 (or the pseudogene TRBV3-2) and TRBJ2-2; 9 bases are shared with TRBD2. The J segment lost 2 bases and the V segment lost 1 base, leaving 5 bases of the junction unmatched. The germline V gene encodes CDR1 LGHDT and CDR2 YNNKEL (reference sequence). The CDR3 contains 17 residues. This chain's CDR3 is CASSQGLAGLNTGELFF. The CDR3 nucleotides read TGTGCCAGCAGCCAAGGGCTAGCGGGGTTAAACACCGGGGAGCTGTTTTTT.

The CDR3 is CASSIYQYNTEAFF. CDR3 sequence (DNA): TGTGCCAGTAGTATCTACCAGTATAACACTGAAGCTTTCTTT. V is TRBV19 and J is TRBJ1-1; D uncertain. The V end was cut by 3 bases, the J end by 2 bases, with 10 bases between. The length of the CDR3 is 14 residues. Germline V gene data show CDR1 as LNHDA and CDR2 as SQIVND (reference sequence).

V gene TRBV19 combines with J gene TRBJ2-3, with 7 bases identical to TRBD2. Germline V CDR1 and CDR2: LNHDA, SQIVND (reference sequence). V dropped 6 bases and J dropped 2; count of bases not matched to a gene: 5. The CDR3 runs 14 residues. The CDR3 sequence: CASSPAGLTDTQYF. CDR3 bases: TGTGCCAGTAGCCCAGCGGGGCTCACAGATACGCAGTATTTT.

The chain is built from TRBV18 and TRBJ1-5; TRBD1 matches at 8 bases. The CDR3 contains 14 residues. J was trimmed by 5 bases and V by 4 bases; bases with no gene match: 4. CDR1 and CDR2 (germline): KGHSH, LQKENI. The CDR3 sequence: CASSRTGRDQPQHF. The CDR3 nucleotides read TGTGCCAGCTCACGGACAGGGAGGGATCAGCCCCAGCATTTT.

The V and J genes are TRBV10-3 and TRBJ1-2; the D gene is possibly TRBD1 (5 bases). V lost 3 bases and J 6 bases, leaving 17 bases between the germline ends. CDR3 length: 15 amino acids. The germline CDR1 and CDR2 sequences are ENHRY and SYGVKD. This CDR3 reads CAISDSVRVMDGYTF. The CDR3 DNA is TGTGCCATCAGTGACTCAGTCAGGGTAATGGATGGCTACACCTTC.

J is TRBJ1-4 and V is TRBV5-1; TRBD1 might be the D (6 bases). The V and J ends lost 4 bases and 6 bases respectively, with 16 bases between them. There are 15 residues in the CDR3. Germline lookup yields CDR1 SGHRS and CDR2 YFSETQ. Here the CDR3 DNA reads TGCGCCAGCAGCGTCACCGGGGGGGCGGATGAAAAACTGTTTTTT. It codes for CASSVTGGADEKLFF.